These 22 T cell receptor beta chains came from one sample sequenced in a study of blood T cell repertoires in COVID-19. Clones were sequenced by immunoSEQ multiplex PCR, and TCRdb holds only the in-frame ones, with some missing. This table holds 350,000 to 450,000 clones, approximately 90% found once. Sequenced: PBMCs or T cells enriched from blood (not recorded which). These receptors originate from a middle-aged woman who had been exposed to COVID-19.

V gene TRBV19 combines with J gene TRBJ1-6; 7 nucleotides align to TRBD1. The CDR3 runs 14 residues. Trimming took 6 bases from V and 7 from J; bases not matched to a gene: 6. CDR1 is LNHDA, CDR2 SQIVND, per germline (reference sequence). The CDR3 here is CASSLTGMNSPLHF. In nucleotides, the CDR3 is TGTGCCAGTAGCCTGACAGGGATGAATTCACCCCTCCACTTT.

J is TRBJ1-5 and V is TRBV15; no clear D gene. Germline V gives CDR1 LNHNV, CDR2 YYDKDF (reference sequence). The CDR3 is 13 amino acids. Trimming removed 7 bases from V and 2 bases from J, with 9 bases in between. CDR3: CATNWQGNQPQHF. The CDR3 nucleotides read TGTGCCACCAATTGGCAGGGCAATCAGCCCCAGCATTTT.

V gene TRBV6-2 or TRBV6-3 combines with J gene TRBJ1-1; D perhaps matches TRBD1 (6 bases). Germline values: CDR1 MNHEY, CDR2 SVGEGT. V lost 6 bases and J lost 1, with 15 bases in between. The length of the CDR3 is 15 residues. The CDR3: CASSRSGTSNTEAFF. In DNA, the CDR3 is TGTGCCAGCAGCCGCTCCGGGACATCGAACACTGAAGCTTTCTTT.

The rearrangement links TRBV7-3 to TRBJ2-2; TRBD1 agrees at 7 bases. The CDR3 sequence is 16 residues long. Per the germline V gene, CDR1 is SGHTA and CDR2 is FQGTGA. Germline trimming cut 1 base from V and 2 bases from J; bases unmatched to any gene: 4. As DNA, the CDR3 is TGTGCCAGCAGCTTAAGACAGGGCCTTAACACCGGGGAGCTGTTTTTT. This codes for CASSLRQGLNTGELFF.

This clone was observed a single time. The chain couples TRBV5-4 to TRBJ2-1; no clear D. The V gene's germline CDR1 is SGHNT and CDR2 YYREEE (reference sequence). V lost 0 bases to trimming and J lost 6 bases, with 4 bases between them. This CDR3 region has 12 residues. This chain's CDR3 is CASSLGANEQFF. In DNA, the CDR3 is TGTGCCAGCAGCTTGGGGGCCAATGAGCAGTTCTTC.

The rearrangement uses TRBV29-1 and TRBJ2-1, with TRBD2 matching over 10 bases. This CDR3 spans 16 amino acids. In germline, CDR1 is SQVTM, CDR2 ANQGSEA. Trimming took 1 base from V and 6 from J; bases not matched to a gene: 9. CDR3 protein: CSVEAHTASGGNEQFF. The CDR3 region has the DNA TGCAGCGTTGAAGCACATACCGCTAGCGGGGGCAATGAGCAGTTCTTC.

This clone was seen just once. The CDR3 is CASSPSPAEQETQYF. The CDR3 bases are TGTGCCAGCAGCCCTAGTCCGGCGGAACAAGAGACCCAGTACTTC. The J gene is TRBJ2-5, the V gene TRBV13; D ambiguous. Germline V gene data show CDR1 as PRHDT and CDR2 as FYEKMQ (reference sequence). The CDR3 is 15 amino acids. V lost 5 bases, J lost 2 bases, and 15 bases lay in between.

Worth noting for this clone: This same CDR3 is encoded by further DNA sequences in the sample. The V call is TRBV9, the J call TRBJ1-1, with 7 bases identical to TRBD1. The CDR3 runs 15 residues. Per germline, CDR1 SGDLS and CDR2 YYNGEE. With 0 bases clipped from V and 2 bases from J, the junction kept 4 bases outside the gene matches. The CDR3 reads CASSVGGTVNTEAFF. The CDR3 nucleotides are TGTGCCAGCAGCGTAGGAGGGACAGTTAACACTGAAGCTTTCTTT.

This rearrangement joins TRBV5-1 to TRBJ1-2; possibly TRBD1 for D (5 bases). V was clipped by 0 bases and J by 4 bases, with 7 bases between them. The germline gives CDR1 SGHRS, CDR2 YFSETQ. The CDR3 sequence is 13 residues long. The CDR3 DNA follows: TGCGCCAGCAGCTTGGAGGGGTCCTATGGCTACACCTTC. As protein: CASSLEGSYGYTF.

This clone was seen at least ten times. The V gene is TRBV7-9, the J gene TRBJ1-1, with D maybe TRBD1 (6 bases). The germline CDR1 and CDR2 sequences are SEHNR and FQNEAQ (reference sequence). The CDR3 covers 16 residues. V lost 5 bases to trimming and J lost 1 base, with 17 bases between them. The CDR3 coding sequence is TGTGCCAGCAGCCCACCTATGACAGGCCCGAACACTGAAGCTTTCTTT. As protein: CASSPPMTGPNTEAFF.

This chain links TRBV9 with TRBJ1-2; the match to TRBD1 covers 8 bases. V shed 0 bases, J shed 2 bases, and the junction held 12 bases outside the gene matches. This CDR3 region has 18 residues. Germline CDR1 and CDR2: SGDLS and YYNGEE. The CDR3 coding sequence is TGTGCCAGCAGCGTAGCCCCTCTACCGGACAGGGAGAACTATGGCTACACCTTC. Amino acids: CASSVAPLPDRENYGYTF. Combining the CDR3 with reference TRBV9 and TRBJ1-2 gives the whole variable domain DSGVTQTPKHLITATGQRVTLRCSPRSGDLSVYWYQQSLDQGLQFLIQYYNGEERAKGNILERFSAQQFPDLHSELNLSSLELGDSALYFCASSVAPLPDRENYGYTFGSGTRLTVV.

This chain uses TRBV7-2 with TRBJ2-1; D might be TRBD1 (5 bases). The germline V gene encodes CDR1 SGHTA and CDR2 FQGNSA. The CDR3 is 14 residues long. Trimming took off 0 bases at V and 6 bases at J, with 9 bases between the two ends. CDR3 nucleotide sequence: TGTGCCAGCAGCTTAGCCCGACAGAGCAATGAGCAGTTCTTC. Amino acids: CASSLARQSNEQFF.

The chain combines TRBV6-5 with TRBJ2-1, with 7 bases matching TRBD1. CDR3 length: 15 residues. The germline V gene has CDR1 MNHEY and CDR2 SVGAGI. The V and J ends lost 7 bases and 6 bases, in that order; junction bases with no gene match: 12. This chain's CDR3 is CASTPNPGQSNEQFF. The DNA for the CDR3 is TGTGCCAGCACCCCTAATCCGGGACAGAGCAATGAGCAGTTCTTC.

The chain uses TRBV7-9 and TRBJ1-4; possible D gene TRBD1, 5 bases. Trimming left V 3 bases short and J 5 bases short, with 13 bases between. The CDR3 length is 15 residues. Germline lookup yields CDR1 SEHNR and CDR2 FQNEAQ (reference sequence). The CDR3 bases are TGTGCCAGCAGCTTGGGGGAGGCGTTGAATGAAAAACTGTTTTTT. Protein: CASSLGEALNEKLFF.

This rearrangement joins TRBV18 to TRBJ2-5; a weak D match, TRBD1 (5 bases). Deletions cut 0 bases from V and 2 bases from J, with 19 bases between. CDR3 length: 18 amino acids. Germline-derived CDR1 and CDR2 are KGHSH and LQKENI. CDR3 coding DNA: TGTGCCAGCTCACCACCGATCGGTTGGGATGGGGCACAAGAGACCCAGTACTTC. This codes for CASSPPIGWDGAQETQYF.

The V gene is TRBV24-1, the J gene TRBJ2-1; D might be TRBD1 (5 bases). V lost 3 bases and J lost 6, with 20 bases in between. Germline V gene sequence: CDR1 KGHDR, CDR2 SFDVKD. This CDR3 has 17 amino acids. CDR3 in amino acids: CATSDPYPRDRGNEQFF. CDR3 DNA: TGTGCCACCAGTGATCCTTACCCAAGAGATAGGGGCAATGAGCAGTTCTTC.

The gene calls are TRBV7-8 and TRBJ1-4, with a tentative D call TRBD1 (6 bases). The ends were cut back, 5 bases at V and 4 bases at J, with 14 bases in the middle. CDR1 SGHVS and CDR2 FQNEAQ come from the germline V gene. The CDR3 loop spans 15 amino acids. The CDR3 sequence is CASSTRGGLNEKLFF. In DNA, the CDR3 is TGTGCCAGCAGCACGAGGGGGGGACTTAATGAAAAACTGTTTTTT. The variable domain in full, completed from reference TRBV7-8 and TRBJ1-4, reads GAGVSQSPRYKVAKRGQDVALRCDPISGHVSLFWYQQALGQGPEFLTYFQNEAQLDKSGLPSDRFFAERPEGSVSTLKIQRTQQEDSAVYLCASSTRGGLNEKLFFGSGTQLSVL.

The CDR3 region is CASSLSPGGWSSPLHF. The DNA for the CDR3 is TGTGCCAGCAGTTTATCGCCAGGGGGATGGAGTTCACCCCTCCACTTT. V is TRBV27 and J is TRBJ1-6, with 7 nucleotides matching TRBD1. Germline CDR1 MNHEY, CDR2 SMNVEV (reference sequence). The CDR3 extends over 16 amino acids. Trimming cost V 0 bases and J 9 bases; bases outside gene matches: 8.

This clone appeared once. The chain carries TRBV5-5 and TRBJ2-5, with 11 bases matching TRBD2. Trimming at V came to 3 bases and at J to 4 bases, leaving 11 bases not matched to a gene. Germline V CDR1 and CDR2: SGHKS, YYEKEE (reference sequence). The CDR3 has 17 residues. The CDR3 is CASSWKTSGVVGETQYF. CDR3 sequence (DNA): TGTGCCAGCAGCTGGAAGACTAGCGGGGTCGTCGGAGAGACCCAGTACTTC.

This clone was seen only a few times. V is TRBV6-4 and J is TRBJ1-1, with D possibly matching TRBD1 (6 bases). Deletions cut 3 bases from V and 11 bases from J, with 16 bases between. The germline gives CDR1 MRHNA, CDR2 SNTAGT. This CDR3 comprises 13 residues. The CDR3 DNA reads TGTGCCAGCAGTGAATTCGTGTCAGGGGAGGCTTTCTTT. Amino acids: CASSEFVSGEAFF.

The gene calls are TRBV30 and TRBJ2-2; weak D call: TRBD1 (6 bases). V was pared by 1 base and J by 4 bases, with 22 bases between. Germline assignment: CDR1 GTSNPN and CDR2 SVGIG (reference sequence). This CDR3 spans 18 amino acids. CDR3 nucleotides: TGTGCCTGGAGTGAAATACAGGGCTTTGGGGGAAGCACCGGGGAGCTGTTTTTT. This gives the protein CAWSEIQGFGGSTGELFF.

The chain is built from TRBV24-1 and TRBJ1-2; TRBD1 agrees at 12 bases. The CDR3 sequence is 16 residues long. The trim removed 7 bases at V and 4 bases at J, leaving 9 bases unmatched. Germline V gives CDR1 KGHDR, CDR2 SFDVKD. The CDR3 region has the DNA TGTGCCACCAGCCCGGCCGGGACAGGGGGCCTCTATGGCTACACCTTC. It encodes CATSPAGTGGLYGYTF.